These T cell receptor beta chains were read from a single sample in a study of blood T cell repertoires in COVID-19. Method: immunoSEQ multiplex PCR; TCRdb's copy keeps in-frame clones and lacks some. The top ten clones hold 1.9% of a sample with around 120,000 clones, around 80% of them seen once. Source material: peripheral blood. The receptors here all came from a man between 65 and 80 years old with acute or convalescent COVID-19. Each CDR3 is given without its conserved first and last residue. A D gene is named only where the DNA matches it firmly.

cdr3_aa: ASSLRDRSTDTQY
j_call: TRBJ2-3
v_call: TRBV5-1
d_call: TRBD1
cdr3_length: 13

cdr3_aa: ASRPGQGPGETQY
j_call: TRBJ2-5
v_call: TRBV6-5
d_call: TRBD1
cdr3_length: 13

cdr3_aa: ASSSGTGGSSNQPQH
j_call: TRBJ1-5
v_call: TRBV19
d_call: TRBD1
cdr3_length: 15

cdr3_aa: ASSGRTSGVLGTDTQY
j_call: TRBJ2-3
v_call: TRBV13
d_call: TRBD2
cdr3_length: 16

cdr3_aa: ASSLGGNSPLH
j_call: TRBJ1-6
v_call: TRBV18
d_call: .
cdr3_length: 11

cdr3_aa: ASSSLGQGGEKLF
j_call: TRBJ1-4
v_call: TRBV13
d_call: .
cdr3_length: 13

cdr3_aa: ATSIGTTSYEQY
j_call: TRBJ2-7
v_call: TRBV6-6
d_call: TRBD2
cdr3_length: 12

cdr3_aa: ASSPTGRTNEKLF
j_call: TRBJ1-4
v_call: TRBV6-6
d_call: .
cdr3_length: 13

cdr3_aa: ASSWGGAGRSYNSPLH
j_call: TRBJ1-6
v_call: TRBV28
d_call: .
cdr3_length: 16

cdr3_aa: ASAPGGEDSEQY
j_call: TRBJ2-7
v_call: TRBV2
d_call: .
cdr3_length: 12